This T cell receptor beta chain came from a study of a mutant IDH1 vaccine in newly diagnosed glioma. On the study more broadly: The patients received vaccinations eight times, in weeks 1, 3, 5, 7, 11, 15, 19 and 23. Patients got radiotherapy, temozolomide, or both beforehand, and most got both. Treated patients had a mean age of about 44 years and an approximately 62% male, approximately 38% female split.

General study findings and limits: Pseudoprogression appeared unlinked to shifts in leading peripheral T cell clonotypes.

TCRdb's table, derived via immunoSEQ multiplex PCR, lists solely in-frame clones and lacks some. The sample consists of roughly 34,000 clones, approximately 50% of them appearing once. The CDR3 consists of 12 residues. Germline CDR1 reads ENHRY; CDR2 reads SYGVKD. V shed 3 bases, J shed 11 bases, and the junction held 6 bases outside the gene matches. Notes on this clone: Its antigen is as yet unknown.

The sample's time point: week 5, during vaccination. In every dose of vaccine, 300 ug of mutant IDH1 20-mer peptide was given alongside topical imiquimod. The J gene is TRBJ1-1, the V gene TRBV10-3; 7 bases line up with TRBD1. The sample in question was PBMCs, obtained from a glioma patient whose treatment included an IDH1 peptide vaccine. The receptor's source is a woman under 30 with glioma. In DNA, the CDR3 is TGTGCCATCAGTGAAGGGGGACAGAATGCTTTCTTT. Its translation is CAISEGGQNAFF.